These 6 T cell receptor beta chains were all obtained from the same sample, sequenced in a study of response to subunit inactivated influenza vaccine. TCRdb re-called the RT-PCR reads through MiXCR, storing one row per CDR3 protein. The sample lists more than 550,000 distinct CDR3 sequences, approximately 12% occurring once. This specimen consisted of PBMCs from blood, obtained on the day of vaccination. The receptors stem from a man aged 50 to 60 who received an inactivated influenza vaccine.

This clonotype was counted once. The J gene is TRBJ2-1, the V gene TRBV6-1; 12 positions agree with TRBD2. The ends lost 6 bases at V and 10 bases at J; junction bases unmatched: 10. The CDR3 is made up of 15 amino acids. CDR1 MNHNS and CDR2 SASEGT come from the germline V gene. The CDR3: CASRASGGASGEQFF. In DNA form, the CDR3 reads TGTGCCAGCAGGGCTAGCGGGGGGGCTTCTGGGGAGCAGTTCTTC.

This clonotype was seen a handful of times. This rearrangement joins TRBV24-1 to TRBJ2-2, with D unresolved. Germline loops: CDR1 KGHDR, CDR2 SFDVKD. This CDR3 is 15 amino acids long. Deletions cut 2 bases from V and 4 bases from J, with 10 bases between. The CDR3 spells CATSDWSWGTGELFF. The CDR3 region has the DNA TGTGCCACCAGTGATTGGAGTTGGGGCACCGGGGAGCTGTTTTTT.

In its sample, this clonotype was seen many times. The CDR3 DNA sequence: TGTGCCAGCAGCGTACTACAGGGACCGACCGGGGAGCTGTTTTTT. As protein: CASSVLQGPTGELFF. The rearrangement uses TRBV9 and TRBJ2-2, with TRBD1 as a possible D gene (6 bases). The CDR3 has 15 amino acids. CDR1 and CDR2 from the germline V gene are SGDLS and YYNGEE. Trimming took 1 base from V and 5 from J, leaving 12 bases between them.

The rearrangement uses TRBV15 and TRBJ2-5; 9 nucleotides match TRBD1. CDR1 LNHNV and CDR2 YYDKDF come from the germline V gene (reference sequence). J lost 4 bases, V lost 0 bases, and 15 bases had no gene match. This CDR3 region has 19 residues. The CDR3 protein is CATSRDVSVGQGTRETQYF. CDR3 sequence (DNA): TGTGCCACCAGCAGAGACGTGAGTGTAGGACAGGGGACGAGAGAGACCCAGTACTTC.

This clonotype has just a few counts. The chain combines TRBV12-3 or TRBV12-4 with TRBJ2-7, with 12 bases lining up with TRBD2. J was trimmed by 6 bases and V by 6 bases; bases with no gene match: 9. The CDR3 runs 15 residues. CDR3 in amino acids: CASSPGLAGIGEQYF. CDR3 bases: TGTGCCAGCAGCCCCGGACTAGCGGGGATCGGCGAGCAGTACTTC.

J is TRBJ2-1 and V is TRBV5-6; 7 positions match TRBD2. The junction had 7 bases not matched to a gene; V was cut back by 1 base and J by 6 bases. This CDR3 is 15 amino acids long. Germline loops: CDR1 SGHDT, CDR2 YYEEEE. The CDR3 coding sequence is TGTGCCAGCAGCTTGAAGCGGGAACTTCTCAATGAGCAGTTCTTC. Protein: CASSLKRELLNEQFF.